The rows below give T cell receptor beta chains drawn from one sample of a study of identical twins. TCRdb analysed the 5' RACE reads with MiXCR anew, one entry per CDR3 protein. The repertoire holds some 690,000 distinct CDR3 sequences, with around 20% as singletons. These data were also reused for a study on T cells expressing NK-cell markers.

The sample comprised PBMCs. Source of these receptors: a woman younger than 35 in good health. CDR3s include the opening cysteine and the closing phenylalanine or tryptophan. D genes are given only for firm matches. Some rows have no size entry. The others give once, few or many, or a class for an expanded clone.

j_gene: TRBJ2-5
abundance: few
v_gene: TRBV4-3
d_gene: -
CDR3nt: TGCGCCAGCAGCCCGGGCGGGGTAACGTTCCAAGAGACCCAGTACTTC
CDR3aa: CASSPGGVTFQETQYF

j_gene: TRBJ1-6
abundance: many
v_gene: TRBV2
d_gene: -
CDR3nt: TGTGCCAGCTTGGAGTCGGGAGCTGGGTCACCCCTCCACTTT
CDR3aa: CASLESGAGSPLHF

j_gene: TRBJ1-2
abundance: -
v_gene: TRBV11-2
d_gene: TRBD1
CDR3nt: TGTGCCAGCAGCTACCTCCCACAGGGGGCGAAAGGCTACACCTTC
CDR3aa: CASSYLPQGAKGYTF

j_gene: TRBJ1-1
abundance: few
v_gene: TRBV12-3/TRBV12-4
d_gene: -
CDR3nt: TGTGCCAGCAGTAGCGGGCGGAGGGGAGCTTTCTTT
CDR3aa: CASSSGRRGAFF

j_gene: TRBJ2-3
abundance: -
v_gene: TRBV3-1
d_gene: TRBD2
CDR3nt: TGTGCCAGCAGCCAAGGTCGTTGGCGGGAGTCAGGCAGCACAGATACGCAGTATTTT
CDR3aa: CASSQGRWRESGSTDTQYF

j_gene: TRBJ2-3
abundance: few
v_gene: TRBV5-1
d_gene: TRBD2
CDR3nt: TGCGCCAGCAGTTTCCTCAAGCGGGGGGACACAGATACGCAGTATTTT
CDR3aa: CASSFLKRGDTDTQYF

j_gene: TRBJ2-7
abundance: -
v_gene: TRBV27
d_gene: TRBD2
CDR3nt: TGTGCCAGCAGACTCCTAGCGGGAGGTCCCTACGAGCAGTACTTC
CDR3aa: CASRLLAGGPYEQYF

j_gene: TRBJ2-7
abundance: many
v_gene: TRBV11-2
d_gene: TRBD2
CDR3nt: TGTGCCAGCAGCTTGCGGGGGTGGGCTCCCTACGAGCAGTACTTC
CDR3aa: CASSLRGWAPYEQYF

j_gene: TRBJ2-7
abundance: -
v_gene: TRBV20-1
d_gene: -
CDR3nt: TGCAGTGCGGAAGCAGATACGGGAGCCGCCTACGAGCAGTACTTC
CDR3aa: CSAEADTGAAYEQYF

j_gene: TRBJ2-1
abundance: many
v_gene: TRBV29-1
d_gene: TRBD1
CDR3nt: TGCAGCGAGGGGACAGGGGGATACAATGAGCAGTTCTTC
CDR3aa: CSEGTGGYNEQFF

j_gene: TRBJ2-1
abundance: -
v_gene: TRBV27
d_gene: -
CDR3nt: TGTGCCAGTCAGGCCTCCCTCTCAAGGCCACACAATGAGCAGTTCTTC
CDR3aa: CASQASLSRPHNEQFF

j_gene: TRBJ2-7
abundance: many
v_gene: TRBV12-3/TRBV12-4
d_gene: TRBD2
CDR3nt: TGTGCCAGCAGTCTAGCGGGGCCTTCCTACGAGCAGTACTTC
CDR3aa: CASSLAGPSYEQYF

j_gene: TRBJ2-7
abundance: -
v_gene: TRBV7-9
d_gene: -
CDR3nt: TGTGCCAGCAGCTCCAACAGGATCGAGCAGTACTTC
CDR3aa: CASSSNRIEQYF

j_gene: TRBJ2-1
abundance: -
v_gene: TRBV12-3/TRBV12-4
d_gene: TRBD2
CDR3nt: TGTGCCAGCAGAAGGACTAGCGGGGTTTACAATGAGCAGTTCTTC
CDR3aa: CASRRTSGVYNEQFF

j_gene: TRBJ2-7
abundance: -
v_gene: TRBV12-3/TRBV12-4
d_gene: -
CDR3nt: TGTGCCAGCAGTTTAGCTCTCGGCGCGCCCCCCTACGAGCAGTACTTC
CDR3aa: CASSLALGAPPYEQYF

j_gene: TRBJ2-1
abundance: -
v_gene: TRBV9
d_gene: TRBD2
CDR3nt: TGTGCCAGCAGTTTTACTAGCGGGAGGGCCGGAGATGAGCAGTTCTTC
CDR3aa: CASSFTSGRAGDEQFF

j_gene: TRBJ2-1
abundance: few
v_gene: TRBV11-1
d_gene: TRBD2
CDR3nt: TGTGCCAGCGCAGCTTTTAGCGGGGGTCCCTCCTCCTACAATGAGCAGTTCTTC
CDR3aa: CASAAFSGGPSSYNEQFF

j_gene: TRBJ2-3
abundance: -
v_gene: TRBV12-3/TRBV12-4
d_gene: TRBD2
CDR3nt: TGTGCCAGCACCACCCCTGGGAGGGAGGGCTACCACACAGATACGCAGTATTTT
CDR3aa: CASTTPGREGYHTDTQYF

j_gene: TRBJ2-2
abundance: -
v_gene: TRBV10-3
d_gene: TRBD2
CDR3nt: TGTGCCATCAGGCCTAGCGGGACAGACGGGGAGCTGTTTTTT
CDR3aa: CAIRPSGTDGELFF

j_gene: TRBJ1-2
abundance: many
v_gene: TRBV3-1
d_gene: -
CDR3nt: TGTGCCAGCAGCCAAGATTTAAGGGGCTACACCTTC
CDR3aa: CASSQDLRGYTF

j_gene: TRBJ2-3
abundance: -
v_gene: TRBV20-1
d_gene: -
CDR3nt: TGCAGTGCTAGTACCGGTAGGGTGGATACGCAGTATTTT
CDR3aa: CSASTGRVDTQYF

j_gene: TRBJ1-4
abundance: few
v_gene: TRBV6-5
d_gene: TRBD1
CDR3nt: TGTGCCACCGGTACGACAGGGAAAAAACTGTTTTTT
CDR3aa: CATGTTGKKLFF

j_gene: TRBJ1-1
abundance: many
v_gene: TRBV20-1
d_gene: -
CDR3nt: TGCAGTGCTAGAATGAGGAGGTGGACTGAAGCTTTCTTT
CDR3aa: CSARMRRWTEAFF

j_gene: TRBJ2-5
abundance: -
v_gene: TRBV3-1
d_gene: -
CDR3nt: TGTGCCAGCAGCCAGGGGGCCGGCGGGATTAGTGAGACCCAGTACTTC
CDR3aa: CASSQGAGGISETQYF

j_gene: TRBJ2-3
abundance: -
v_gene: TRBV5-6
d_gene: TRBD2
CDR3nt: TGTGCCAGCAGCTGGGACGTAAGGTTGTCGCGGGGGGGCACAGATACGCAGTATTTT
CDR3aa: CASSWDVRLSRGGTDTQYF

j_gene: TRBJ2-3
abundance: -
v_gene: TRBV11-1
d_gene: -
CDR3nt: TGTGCCAGCAGCCCGGGGACTCCAATGGATACGCAGTATTTT
CDR3aa: CASSPGTPMDTQYF

j_gene: TRBJ2-5
abundance: few
v_gene: TRBV20-1
d_gene: -
CDR3nt: TGCAGTGCTTTTAGTGGGGAGACCCAGTACTTC
CDR3aa: CSAFSGETQYF

j_gene: TRBJ1-4
abundance: -
v_gene: TRBV2
d_gene: -
CDR3nt: TGTGCCAGCAGGGGACTGACTGAAAAACTGTTTTTT
CDR3aa: CASRGLTEKLFF

j_gene: TRBJ2-7
abundance: -
v_gene: TRBV10-3
d_gene: TRBD2
CDR3nt: TGTGCCATCAGGGAGACTAGCGACTCCTACGAGCAGTACTTC
CDR3aa: CAIRETSDSYEQYF

j_gene: TRBJ1-1
abundance: many
v_gene: TRBV15
d_gene: -
CDR3nt: TGTGCCACCAGCAGGAGGGGGTCTGAAGCTTTCTTT
CDR3aa: CATSRRGSEAFF

j_gene: TRBJ2-3
abundance: few
v_gene: TRBV5-1
d_gene: -
CDR3nt: TGCGCCAGCAGCTTGTTTCTGATTGGCACAGATACGCAGTATTTT
CDR3aa: CASSLFLIGTDTQYF